The 12 T cell receptor beta chains in this list originate from one sample, sequenced in a study of blood T cell repertoires in COVID-19. Some clones are missing from TCRdb's copy, which holds only in-frame ones; the method was immunoSEQ multiplex PCR. The data show 85,000 to 90,000 clones, roughly four fifths seen once. The sample was peripheral blood. The source of these receptors is an elderly woman with acute or convalescent COVID-19.

This chain uses TRBV27 with TRBJ1-1, with 12 bases identical to TRBD1. The CDR3 contains 17 residues. The ends lost 2 bases at V and 4 bases at J; junction bases unmatched: 8. Germline CDR1 and CDR2: MNHEY and SMNVEV (reference sequence). DNA of the CDR3: TGTGCCAGCAGTTTAGTGGGACAGGGGGCGGCGGGCACTGAAGCTTTCTTT. Protein: CASSLVGQGAAGTEAFF.

This rearrangement joins TRBV20-1 to TRBJ1-1; no definite D call. Per the germline V gene, CDR1 is DFQATT and CDR2 is SNEGSKA (reference sequence). This CDR3 has 14 amino acids. V gave up 3 bases and J gave up 1 base, with 12 bases separating them. Here the CDR3 reads CSASGGRGNTEAFF. The CDR3 DNA is TGCAGTGCTAGTGGTGGACGGGGGAACACTGAAGCTTTCTTT.

The rearrangement links TRBV19 to TRBJ1-4; D is unclear. V was pared by 5 bases and J by 5 bases, with 9 bases between. CDR3 length equals 13 residues. The germline CDR1 and CDR2 sequences are LNHDA and SQIVND (reference sequence). The CDR3: CASSWARNEKLFF. The CDR3 coding sequence is TGTGCCAGTAGTTGGGCTCGCAATGAAAAACTGTTTTTT.

The chain uses TRBV28 and TRBJ2-5; perhaps TRBD1 as D (6 bases). Trimming took 10 bases from V and 6 from J, leaving 15 bases between them. Germline assignment: CDR1 MDHEN and CDR2 SYDVKM. CDR3 length: 12 residues. In DNA form, the CDR3 reads TGTGCCACAGGTACAGGGCGAAAGACCCAGTACTTC. Protein product: CATGTGRKTQYF.

The chain carries TRBV27 and TRBJ1-4; 8 bases fit TRBD1. The germline V gene encodes CDR1 MNHEY and CDR2 SMNVEV (reference sequence). The CDR3 spans 17 residues. Trimming removed 6 bases from V and 1 base from J; junction bases left unmatched: 10. CDR3 bases: TGTGCCAGCAGACCGGACAGGGCTAAGTTAACTAATGAAAAACTGTTTTTT. Protein product: CASRPDRAKLTNEKLFF.

This clone was seen a few times. The chain employs TRBV11-2 and TRBJ1-1; the D is unclear. From germline, CDR1 is SGHAT and CDR2 FQNNGV. The CDR3 has 15 amino acids. V lost 1 base and J lost 1, with 10 bases in between. For the CDR3, the DNA is TGTGCCAGCAGCTTAGGGCAGGTCCGGAACACTGAAGCTTTCTTT. Residues: CASSLGQVRNTEAFF.

This clone was counted a single time. The chain carries TRBV7-9 and TRBJ1-2; maybe TRBD1 (6 bases). CDR3 length equals 16 residues. Germline values: CDR1 SEHNR, CDR2 FQNEAQ (reference sequence). V was cut by 1 base and J by 4 bases, with 16 bases left in between. Here the CDR3 DNA reads TGTGCCAGCAGCTTAGATATCGGCGGGGGCCGCTATGGCTACACCTTC. It specifies CASSLDIGGGRYGYTF.

In nucleotides, the CDR3 is TGTGCCAGCTCACCTTCCTGGACAGGGGGCGGAAAACTGTTTTTT. This gives the protein CASSPSWTGGGKLFF. This sequence joins TRBV18 and TRBJ1-4; 11 bases fit TRBD1. The CDR3 is made up of 15 amino acids. The ends lost 3 bases at V and 10 bases at J; junction bases unmatched: 7. CDR1 KGHSH and CDR2 LQKENI come from the germline V gene.

The chain joins TRBV4-1 to TRBJ1-2; unclear D gene. Germline values: CDR1 MGHRA, CDR2 YSYEKL. The CDR3 is 16 residues long. Trimming removed 0 bases at V and 5 bases at J, with 16 bases between. In nucleotides, the CDR3 is TGCGCCAGCAGCCAAGATTTTGAGGAGGCGGGGTATGGCTACACCTTC. Its protein is CASSQDFEEAGYGYTF.

The rearrangement links TRBV18 to TRBJ1-1; 9 bases are shared with TRBD1. CDR1 and CDR2 from the germline V gene are KGHSH and LQKENI. The CDR3 has 15 residues. V shed 5 bases, J shed 8 bases, and the junction held 12 bases outside the gene matches. The CDR3, as DNA: TGTGCCAGCTCAGTACAGGGGGCCGGGAGTGCAGAAGCTTTCTTT. Its translation is CASSVQGAGSAEAFF.

The chain couples TRBV11-2 to TRBJ1-4; maybe TRBD1 (6 bases). This CDR3 is 13 amino acids long. The germline gives CDR1 SGHAT, CDR2 FQNNGV. Trimming removed 3 bases from V and 12 bases from J, with 14 bases in between. CDR3 nucleotides: TGTGCCAGCAGCTTTGGACAGCTTGGGCAACTGTTTTTT. It specifies CASSFGQLGQLFF.

The J gene is TRBJ2-7, the V gene TRBV6-6; 8 nucleotides line up with TRBD1. The CDR3 extends over 14 amino acids. Germline values: CDR1 MNHNY, CDR2 SVGAGI (reference sequence). Trimming cost V 4 bases and J 3 bases; bases outside gene matches: 5. The CDR3, as DNA: TGTGCCAGCAGTTCCGGACAGGGTTTCTACGAGCAGTACTTC. This sequence encodes CASSSGQGFYEQYF.